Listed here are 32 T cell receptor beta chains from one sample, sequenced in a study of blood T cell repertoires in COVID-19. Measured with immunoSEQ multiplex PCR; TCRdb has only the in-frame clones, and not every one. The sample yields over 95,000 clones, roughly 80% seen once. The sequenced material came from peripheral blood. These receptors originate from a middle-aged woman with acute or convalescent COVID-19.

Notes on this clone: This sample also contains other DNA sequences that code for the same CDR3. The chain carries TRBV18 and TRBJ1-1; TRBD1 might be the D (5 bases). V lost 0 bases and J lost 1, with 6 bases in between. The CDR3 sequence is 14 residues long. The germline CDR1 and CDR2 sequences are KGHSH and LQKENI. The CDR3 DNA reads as TGTGCCAGCTCACCACCGGACACGAACACTGAAGCTTTCTTT. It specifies CASSPPDTNTEAFF.

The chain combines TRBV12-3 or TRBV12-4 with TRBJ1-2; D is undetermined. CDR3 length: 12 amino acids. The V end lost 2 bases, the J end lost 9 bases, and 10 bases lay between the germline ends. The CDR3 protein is CASSLIGPSYTF. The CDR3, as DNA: TGTGCCAGCAGTTTAATTGGGCCGAGCTACACCTTC.

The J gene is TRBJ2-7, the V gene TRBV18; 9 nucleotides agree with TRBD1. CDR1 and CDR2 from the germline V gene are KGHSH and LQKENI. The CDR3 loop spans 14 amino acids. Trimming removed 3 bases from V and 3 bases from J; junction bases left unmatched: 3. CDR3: CASSPRDRVYEQYF. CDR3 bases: TGTGCCAGCTCACCCCGGGACAGGGTCTACGAGCAGTACTTC.

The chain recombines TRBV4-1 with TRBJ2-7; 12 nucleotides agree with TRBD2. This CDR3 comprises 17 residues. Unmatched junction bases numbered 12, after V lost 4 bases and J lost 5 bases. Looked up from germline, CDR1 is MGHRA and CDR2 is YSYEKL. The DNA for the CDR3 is TGCGCCAGCAGCCTCGGGGTCCTAGCGGGGGGGCACGACGAGCAGTACTTC. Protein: CASSLGVLAGGHDEQYF.

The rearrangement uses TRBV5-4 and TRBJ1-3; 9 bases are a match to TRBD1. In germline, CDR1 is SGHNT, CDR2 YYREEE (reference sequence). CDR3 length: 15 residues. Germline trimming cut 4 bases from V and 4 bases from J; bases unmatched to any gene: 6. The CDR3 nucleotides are TGTGCCAGCAGCCGCGGGACAGGGAACGGAAACACCATATATTTT. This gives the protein CASSRGTGNGNTIYF.

CDR3: CASSDHRGQRAFF. The CDR3 nucleotides read TGCGCCAGCAGCGATCACAGGGGGCAGAGAGCTTTCTTT. The chain carries TRBV5-1 and TRBJ1-1; 9 positions agree with TRBD1. The germline gives CDR1 SGHRS, CDR2 YFSETQ. The V and J ends lost 4 bases and 10 bases, in that order; junction bases with no gene match: 8. The CDR3 has 13 amino acids. Complete variable domain (other parts from reference TRBV5-1 and TRBJ1-1): KAGVTQTPRYLIKTRGQQVTLSCSPISGHRSVSWYQQTPGQGLQFLFEYFSETQRNKGNFPGRFSGRQFSNSRSEMNVSTLELGDSALYLCASSDHRGQRAFFGQGTRLTVV.

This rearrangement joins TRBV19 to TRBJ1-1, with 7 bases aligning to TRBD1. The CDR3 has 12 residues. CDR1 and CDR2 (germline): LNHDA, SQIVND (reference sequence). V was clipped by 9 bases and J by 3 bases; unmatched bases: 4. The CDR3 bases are TGTGCCAGCCAGGGACAGTACACTGAAGCTTTCTTT. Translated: CASQGQYTEAFF.

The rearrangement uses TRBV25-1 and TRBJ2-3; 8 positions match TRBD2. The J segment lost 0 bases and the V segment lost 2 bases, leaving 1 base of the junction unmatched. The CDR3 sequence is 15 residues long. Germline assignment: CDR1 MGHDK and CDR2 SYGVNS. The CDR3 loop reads CASSESGGSTDTQYF. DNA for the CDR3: TGTGCCAGCAGTGAAAGCGGGGGTAGCACAGATACGCAGTATTTT.

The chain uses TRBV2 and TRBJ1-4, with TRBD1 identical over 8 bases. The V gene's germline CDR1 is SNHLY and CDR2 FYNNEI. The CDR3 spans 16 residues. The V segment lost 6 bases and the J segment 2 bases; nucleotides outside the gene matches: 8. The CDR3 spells CASRRLQGATNEKLFF. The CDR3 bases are TGTGCCAGCAGAAGGCTTCAGGGGGCGACTAATGAAAAACTGTTTTTT.

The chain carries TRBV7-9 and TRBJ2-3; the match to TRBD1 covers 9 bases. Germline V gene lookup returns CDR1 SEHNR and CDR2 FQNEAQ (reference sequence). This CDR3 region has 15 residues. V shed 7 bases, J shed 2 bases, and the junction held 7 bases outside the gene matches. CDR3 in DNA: TGTGCCAGCATCTCATGGACAGGGGCCACAGATACGCAGTATTTT. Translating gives CASISWTGATDTQYF.

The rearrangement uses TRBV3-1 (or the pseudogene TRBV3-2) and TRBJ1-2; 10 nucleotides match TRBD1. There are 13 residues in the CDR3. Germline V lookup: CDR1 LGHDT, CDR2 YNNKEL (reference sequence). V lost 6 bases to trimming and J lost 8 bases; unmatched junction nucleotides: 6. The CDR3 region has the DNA TGTGCCAGCAGTAGACAGGGGGCGCACGGCTACACCTTC. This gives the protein CASSRQGAHGYTF.

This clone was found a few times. The CDR3 here is CASSQDWDTSRVEKLFF. The DNA for the CDR3 is TGCGCCAGCAGCCAAGATTGGGACACTTCAAGGGTCGAAAAACTGTTTTTT. The V gene is TRBV4-1, the J gene TRBJ1-4; perhaps TRBD1 as D (6 bases). The germline CDR1 and CDR2 sequences are MGHRA and YSYEKL. Trimming took 0 bases from V and 8 from J, leaving 19 bases between them. The CDR3 sequence is 17 residues long.

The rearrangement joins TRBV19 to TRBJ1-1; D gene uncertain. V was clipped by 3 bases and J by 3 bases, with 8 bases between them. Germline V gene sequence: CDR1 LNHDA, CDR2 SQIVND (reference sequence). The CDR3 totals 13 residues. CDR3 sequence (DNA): TGTGCCAGTAGTATGCAGACATACACTGAAGCTTTCTTT. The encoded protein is CASSMQTYTEAFF.

CDR3 protein: CASTTTRGNTEAFF. For the CDR3, the DNA is TGCGCCAGCACAACAACACGGGGGAACACTGAAGCTTTCTTT. The V and J genes are TRBV10-2 and TRBJ1-1, with D unclear. Trimming took 7 bases from V and 1 from J, leaving 13 bases between them. From germline, CDR1 is WSHSY and CDR2 SAAADI. This CDR3 is 14 amino acids long.

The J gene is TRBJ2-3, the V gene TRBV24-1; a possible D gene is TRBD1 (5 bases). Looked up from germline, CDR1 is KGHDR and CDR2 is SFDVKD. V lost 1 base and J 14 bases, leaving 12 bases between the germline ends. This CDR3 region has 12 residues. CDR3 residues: CATSDFGKGWYF. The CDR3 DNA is TGTGCCACCAGTGATTTTGGGAAGGGGTGGTATTTT.

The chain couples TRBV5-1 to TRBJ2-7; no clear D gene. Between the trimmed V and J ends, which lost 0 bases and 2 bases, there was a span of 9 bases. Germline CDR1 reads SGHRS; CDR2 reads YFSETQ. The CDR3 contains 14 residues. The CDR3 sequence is CASSLAGITYEQYF. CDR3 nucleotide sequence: TGCGCCAGCAGCTTGGCCGGTATAACCTACGAGCAGTACTTC.

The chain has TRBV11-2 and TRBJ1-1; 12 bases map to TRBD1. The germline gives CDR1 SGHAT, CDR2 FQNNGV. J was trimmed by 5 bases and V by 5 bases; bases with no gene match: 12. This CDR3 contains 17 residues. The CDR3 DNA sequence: TGTGCCAGCAGCCCGGGGACAGGGGGCGCGATTTTAACTGAAGCTTTCTTT. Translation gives CASSPGTGGAILTEAFF.

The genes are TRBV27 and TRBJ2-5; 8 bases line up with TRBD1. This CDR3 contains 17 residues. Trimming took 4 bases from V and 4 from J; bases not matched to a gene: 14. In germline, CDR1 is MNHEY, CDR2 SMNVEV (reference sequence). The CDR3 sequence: CASSSRLLTGGTETQYF. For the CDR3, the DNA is TGTGCCAGCAGTTCCCGGCTCCTCACAGGGGGGACAGAGACCCAGTACTTC.

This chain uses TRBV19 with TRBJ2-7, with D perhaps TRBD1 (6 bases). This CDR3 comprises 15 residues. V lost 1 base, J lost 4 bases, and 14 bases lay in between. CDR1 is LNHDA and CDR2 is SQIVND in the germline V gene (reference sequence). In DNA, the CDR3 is TGTGCCAGTAGTATAGGCTTCAGGGGAAGTTACGAGCAGTACTTC. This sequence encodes CASSIGFRGSYEQYF. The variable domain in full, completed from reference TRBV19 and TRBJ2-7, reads DGGITQSPKYLFRKEGQNVTLSCEQNLNHDAMYWYRQDPGQGLRLIYYSQIVNDFQKGDIAEGYSVSREKKESFPLTVTSAQKNPTAFYLCASSIGFRGSYEQYFGPGTRLTVT.

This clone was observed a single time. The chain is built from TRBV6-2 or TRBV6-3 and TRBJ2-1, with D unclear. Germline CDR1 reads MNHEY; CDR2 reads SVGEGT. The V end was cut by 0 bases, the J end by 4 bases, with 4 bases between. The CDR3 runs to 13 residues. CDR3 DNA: TGTGCCAGCAGTTACTCGGAGTACAATGAGCAGTTCTTC. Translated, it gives CASSYSEYNEQFF.

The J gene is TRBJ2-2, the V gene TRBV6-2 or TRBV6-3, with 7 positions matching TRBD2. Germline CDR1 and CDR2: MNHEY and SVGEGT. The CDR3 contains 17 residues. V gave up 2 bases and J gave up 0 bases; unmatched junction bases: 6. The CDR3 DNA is TGTGCCAGCAGTTACATCAGCGGGAACTCGAACACCGGGGAGCTGTTTTTT. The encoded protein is CASSYISGNSNTGELFF.

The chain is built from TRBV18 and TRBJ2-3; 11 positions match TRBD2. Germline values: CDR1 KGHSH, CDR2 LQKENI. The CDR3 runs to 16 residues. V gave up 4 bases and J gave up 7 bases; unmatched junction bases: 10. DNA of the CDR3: TGTGCCAGCTCACTTGCCGCTAGCGGGGGGAAATATACGCAGTATTTT. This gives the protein CASSLAASGGKYTQYF.

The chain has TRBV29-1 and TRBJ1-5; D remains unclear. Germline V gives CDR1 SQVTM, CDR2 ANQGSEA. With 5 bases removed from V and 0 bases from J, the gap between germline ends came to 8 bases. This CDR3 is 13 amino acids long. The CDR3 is CSVRQDSNQPQHF. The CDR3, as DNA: TGCAGCGTTCGTCAGGATAGCAATCAGCCCCAGCATTTT.

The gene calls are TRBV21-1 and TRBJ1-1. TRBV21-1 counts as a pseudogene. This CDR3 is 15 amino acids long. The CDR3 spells CASSITFSGAGKAFF. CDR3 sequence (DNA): TGTGCCAGCAGCATAACCTTTTCCGGGGCGGGAAAAGCTTTCTTT.

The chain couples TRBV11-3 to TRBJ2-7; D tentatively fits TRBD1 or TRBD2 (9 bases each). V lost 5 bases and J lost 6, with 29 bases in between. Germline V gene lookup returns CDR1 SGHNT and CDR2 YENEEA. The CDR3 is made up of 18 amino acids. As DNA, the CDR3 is TGTGCCAGCAGCCCGGACAGGGGAGCGGGGGGCGCCTACTCCGAGCAGTACTTC. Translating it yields CASSPDRGAGGAYSEQYF.

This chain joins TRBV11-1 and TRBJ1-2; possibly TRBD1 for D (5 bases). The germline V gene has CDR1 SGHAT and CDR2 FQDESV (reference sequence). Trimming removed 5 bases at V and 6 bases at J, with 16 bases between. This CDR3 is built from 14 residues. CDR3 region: CASSLNPKGNGYTF. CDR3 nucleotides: TGTGCCAGCAGCCTAAACCCAAAGGGGAATGGCTACACCTTC. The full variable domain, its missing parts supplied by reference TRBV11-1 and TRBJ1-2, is EAEVAQSPRYKITEKSQAVAFWCDPISGHATLYWYRQILGQGPELLVQFQDESVVDDSQLPKDRFSAERLKGVDSTLKIQPAELGDSAMYLCASSLNPKGNGYTFGSGTRLTVV.

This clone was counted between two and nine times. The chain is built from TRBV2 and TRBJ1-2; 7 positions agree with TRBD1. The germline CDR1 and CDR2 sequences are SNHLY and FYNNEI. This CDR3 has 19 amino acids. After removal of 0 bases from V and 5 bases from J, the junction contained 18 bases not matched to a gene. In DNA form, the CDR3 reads TGTGCCAGCAGTGAAGCCGGCGGGACAGTGGGGAACTCCGAATATGGCTACACCTTC. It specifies CASSEAGGTVGNSEYGYTF.

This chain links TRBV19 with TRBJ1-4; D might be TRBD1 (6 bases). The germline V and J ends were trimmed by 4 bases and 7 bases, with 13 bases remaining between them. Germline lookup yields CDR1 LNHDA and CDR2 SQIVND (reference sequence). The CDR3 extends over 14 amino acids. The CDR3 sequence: CASSKTGNPEKLFF. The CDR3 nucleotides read TGTGCCAGTAGTAAAACAGGGAATCCTGAAAAACTGTTTTTT.

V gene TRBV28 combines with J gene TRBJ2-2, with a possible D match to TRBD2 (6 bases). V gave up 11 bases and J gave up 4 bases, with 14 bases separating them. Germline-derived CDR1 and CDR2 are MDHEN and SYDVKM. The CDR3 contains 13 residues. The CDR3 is CASRRGSTGELFF. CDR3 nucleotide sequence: TGTGCCTCCAGGAGGGGAAGCACCGGGGAGCTGTTTTTT. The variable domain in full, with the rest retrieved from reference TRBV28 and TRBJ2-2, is DVKVTQSSRYLVKRTGEKVFLECVQDMDHENMFWYRQDPGLGLRLIYFSYDVKMKEKGDIPEGYSVSREKKERFSLILESASTNQTSMYLCASRRGSTGELFFGEGSRLTVL.

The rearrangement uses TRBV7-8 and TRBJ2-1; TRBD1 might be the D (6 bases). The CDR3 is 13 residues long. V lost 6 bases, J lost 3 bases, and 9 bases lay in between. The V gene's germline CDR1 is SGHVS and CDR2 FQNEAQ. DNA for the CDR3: TGTGCCAGCAGTAGAGGGGGCTACAATGAGCAGTTCTTC. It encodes CASSRGGYNEQFF.

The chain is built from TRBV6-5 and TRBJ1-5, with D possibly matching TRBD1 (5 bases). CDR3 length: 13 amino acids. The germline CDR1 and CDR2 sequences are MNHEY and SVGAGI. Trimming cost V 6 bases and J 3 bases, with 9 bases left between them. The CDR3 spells CASRRQNNQPQHF. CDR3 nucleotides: TGTGCCAGCAGGAGACAGAACAATCAGCCCCAGCATTTT.

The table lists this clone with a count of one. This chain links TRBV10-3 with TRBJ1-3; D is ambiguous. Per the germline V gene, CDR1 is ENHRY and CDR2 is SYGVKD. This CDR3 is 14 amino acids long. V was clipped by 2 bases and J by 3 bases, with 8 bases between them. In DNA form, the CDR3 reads TGTGCCATCAGTGAGGGTAGCCGTGGAAACACCATATATTTT. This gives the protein CAISEGSRGNTIYF.